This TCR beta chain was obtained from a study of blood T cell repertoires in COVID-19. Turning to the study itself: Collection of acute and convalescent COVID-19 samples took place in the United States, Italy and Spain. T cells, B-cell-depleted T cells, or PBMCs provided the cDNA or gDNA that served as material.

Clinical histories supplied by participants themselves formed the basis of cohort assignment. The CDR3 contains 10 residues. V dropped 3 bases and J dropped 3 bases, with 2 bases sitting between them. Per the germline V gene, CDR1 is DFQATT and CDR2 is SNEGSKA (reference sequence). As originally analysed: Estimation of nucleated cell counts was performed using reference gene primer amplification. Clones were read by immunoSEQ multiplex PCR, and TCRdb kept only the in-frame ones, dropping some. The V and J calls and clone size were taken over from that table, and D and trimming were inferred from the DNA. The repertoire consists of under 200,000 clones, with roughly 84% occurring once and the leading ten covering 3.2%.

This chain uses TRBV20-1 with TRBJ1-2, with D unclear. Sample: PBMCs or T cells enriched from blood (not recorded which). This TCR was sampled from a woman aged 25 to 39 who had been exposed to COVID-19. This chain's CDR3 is CSASDYGYTF. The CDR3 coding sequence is TGCAGTGCTAGCGACTATGGCTACACCTTC.